The 11 T cell receptor beta chains below all came from one sample that was sequenced in a study of T cell repertoires in cytomegalovirus infection. Via MiXCR, TCRdb re-called the reads, giving one row per CDR3 protein. The sample has 400,000 to 550,000 distinct CDR3 sequences, 11% seen once. Material for sequencing was PBMCs. These TCRs come from a human donor in good health (CMV status not recorded). Some clones in this sample may be carry-over from other donors' samples.

This rearrangement joins TRBV2 to TRBJ1-1; perhaps TRBD1 as D (5 bases). CDR3 length equals 13 residues. The V end was cut by 7 bases, the J end by 3 bases, with 12 bases between. Germline V gives CDR1 SNHLY, CDR2 FYNNEI. The CDR3 nucleotides are TGTGCCAGCACTCTGGGGGGTCACACTGAAGCTTTCTTT. This gives the protein CASTLGGHTEAFF.

This clonotype came up many times. This chain links TRBV4-1 with TRBJ2-5; D is possibly TRBD1 (6 bases). This CDR3 has 15 amino acids. Germline CDR1 reads MGHRA; CDR2 reads YSYEKL. Trimming stripped 4 bases from V and 2 bases from J, with 14 bases between. The CDR3 reads CASSRVMDRQETQYF. The CDR3 DNA sequence: TGCGCCAGCAGCCGGGTGATGGACAGACAAGAGACCCAGTACTTC.

Ten or more counts support this clonotype. The gene calls are TRBV4-2 and TRBJ1-1; D gene uncertain. The germline CDR1 and CDR2 sequences are LGHNA and YNFKEQ. Trimming took off 0 bases at V and 2 bases at J, with 7 bases between the two ends. This CDR3 has 14 amino acids. This CDR3 reads CASSQERGNTEAFF. CDR3 nucleotides: TGTGCCAGCAGCCAAGAGCGGGGAAACACTGAAGCTTTCTTT.

The chain combines TRBV20-1 with TRBJ2-1; TRBD2 agrees at 8 bases. Germline CDR1 reads DFQATT; CDR2 reads SNEGSKA (reference sequence). The ends lost 3 bases at V and 3 bases at J; junction bases unmatched: 7. The CDR3 runs 15 residues. The DNA of the CDR3 is TGCAGTGCTAGGGAGCCAAGCGGGGGCTACAATGAGCAGTTCTTC. Encoded protein: CSAREPSGGYNEQFF.

There are many counts of this clonotype. The chain joins TRBV7-8 to TRBJ2-1; 9 bases align to TRBD2. Germline V gene lookup returns CDR1 SGHVS and CDR2 FQNEAQ. Trimming removed 0 bases from V and 8 bases from J; junction bases left unmatched: 8. The CDR3 consists of 16 residues. The CDR3 DNA sequence: TGTGCCAGCAGCTTAGCCCCGGCGGGAGGGCCCTATGAGCAGTTCTTC. It specifies CASSLAPAGGPYEQFF.

V usage is TRBV6-5 and J usage is TRBJ2-7; D not certain. The V gene lost 10 bases and the J gene lost 1 base, with 17 bases spanning the gap. Looked up from germline, CDR1 is MNHEY and CDR2 is SVGAGI. This CDR3 is built from 14 residues. CDR3 DNA: TGTGCCACCAACCTCGGCCGAGGTTCCTACGAGCAGTACTTC. Protein: CATNLGRGSYEQYF.

V usage is TRBV20-1 and J usage is TRBJ1-6; 7 bases are shared with TRBD1. The CDR3 runs 18 residues. Germline V gives CDR1 DFQATT, CDR2 SNEGSKA (reference sequence). The trim removed 1 base at V and 9 bases at J, leaving 18 bases unmatched. In DNA, the CDR3 is TGCAGTGCTAGAGGCTTCAGCCGGGACAGTCCATTGGTTTCACCCCTCCACTTT. It encodes CSARGFSRDSPLVSPLHF.

The sample holds many counts of this clonotype. The chain uses TRBV7-9 and TRBJ2-3; 11 bases line up with TRBD2. CDR3 length: 16 amino acids. Trimming removed 4 bases from V and 4 bases from J; junction bases left unmatched: 7. Germline V gene lookup returns CDR1 SEHNR and CDR2 FQNEAQ (reference sequence). DNA of the CDR3: TGTGCCAGCAGCTATAGACTAGCGGGAATTCCAGATACGCAGTATTTT. It specifies CASSYRLAGIPDTQYF.

This clonotype was picked up many times. The chain combines TRBV20-1 with TRBJ1-1, with D possibly matching TRBD1 (5 bases). The CDR3 spans 13 residues. The V gene's germline CDR1 is DFQATT and CDR2 SNEGSKA (reference sequence). The ends were cut back, 2 bases at V and 0 bases at J, with 7 bases in the middle. The CDR3: CSARRQMNTEAFF. CDR3 DNA: TGCAGTGCTAGAAGACAGATGAACACTGAAGCTTTCTTT.

This clonotype was found many times. This chain joins TRBV7-2 and TRBJ2-1; 11 bases line up with TRBD2. Germline V gene data show CDR1 as SGHTA and CDR2 as FQGNSA. Germline trimming cut 5 bases from V and 0 bases from J; bases unmatched to any gene: 3. This CDR3 contains 16 residues. The CDR3 reads CASSPLAGGSYNEQFF. The DNA of the CDR3 is TGTGCCAGCAGCCCCCTAGCGGGAGGCTCCTACAATGAGCAGTTCTTC.

The CDR3 sequence is CASSWDGGRGKLFF. CDR3 DNA sequence: TGTGCCAGCAGCTGGGACGGCGGAAGAGGCAAACTGTTTTTT. The chain combines TRBV2 with TRBJ1-4; tentatively, D is TRBD1 (5 bases). The CDR3 is 14 amino acids. Trimming pared 6 bases from V and 11 bases from J, leaving 19 bases between. The germline CDR1 and CDR2 sequences are SNHLY and FYNNEI.